A selection of T cell receptor beta chains follows, all from one sample in a study of T-cell reconstitution after alpha-beta-depleted transplantation in children. TCRdb ran MiXCR on the PCR reads and lists one entry per CDR3 protein. The sample includes about 200,000 distinct CDR3 sequences, approximately 8.4% of them seen just once. The material was PBMCs, mostly from graft donor cells, obtained 360 days after TCRalphabeta/CD19-depleted stem cell transplant. Receptors were obtained from a male patient under 10 years old who had a stem cell transplant for acute myeloid leukemia, so the T cells may come from the graft donor. The CDR3 runs from the conserved cysteine through the conserved F or W. Each record gives: D gene, V gene, J gene, clone size, CDR3 DNA, CDR3 protein. D genes are given only for firm matches. Clone size is not always given. Where it is, it says once, few, many or a class for expanded clones.

d_call: NA
v_call: TRBV6-5
j_call: TRBJ1-1
clone_size: many
cdr3_nt: TGTGCCAGCAGCCCAACGGGAACACTGACAGCTTTCTTT
cdr3_aa: CASSPTGTLTAFF

d_call: NA
v_call: TRBV4-1
j_call: TRBJ2-4
clone_size: few
cdr3_nt: TGCGCCAGCAGCCAACCTAGACGGGGAGCCAAAAACATTCAGTACTTC
cdr3_aa: CASSQPRRGAKNIQYF

d_call: NA
v_call: TRBV12-3/TRBV12-4
j_call: TRBJ1-1
clone_size: many
cdr3_nt: TGTGCCAGCAACGTTGACCCAGGACTTGAAGCTTTCTTT
cdr3_aa: CASNVDPGLEAFF

d_call: NA
v_call: TRBV20-1
j_call: TRBJ2-1
clone_size: many
cdr3_nt: TGCAGTGCTAGTCTCGTTAGCTCCTACAATGAGCAGTTCTTC
cdr3_aa: CSASLVSSYNEQFF

d_call: TRBD1
v_call: TRBV6-5
j_call: TRBJ2-2
clone_size: many
cdr3_nt: TGTGCCAGCAGAGACTCTCGGGGACAGGGGGCTCTTACCGGGGAGCTGTTTTTT
cdr3_aa: CASRDSRGQGALTGELFF

d_call: TRBD1
v_call: TRBV6-1
j_call: TRBJ2-5
clone_size: many
cdr3_nt: TGTGCCAGCACCCCCATTGAGGGGGCCGGAGAGACCCAGTACTTC
cdr3_aa: CASTPIEGAGETQYF

d_call: TRBD2
v_call: TRBV15
j_call: TRBJ2-1
clone_size: NA
cdr3_nt: TGTGCCACCAGCTCACAGCGGGAGATCATGGATGAGCAGTTCTTC
cdr3_aa: CATSSQREIMDEQFF

d_call: NA
v_call: TRBV12-3/TRBV12-4
j_call: TRBJ2-3
clone_size: NA
cdr3_nt: TGTGCCAGCAGTCCCCGGGACTCCCCCCCAGATACGCAGTATTTT
cdr3_aa: CASSPRDSPPDTQYF

d_call: NA
v_call: TRBV29-1
j_call: TRBJ2-5
clone_size: few
cdr3_nt: TGCAGCGTTGACAGCCTGGGCAGGGAGAGGGAGACCCAGTACTTC
cdr3_aa: CSVDSLGRERETQYF

d_call: NA
v_call: TRBV4-1
j_call: TRBJ2-7
clone_size: few
cdr3_nt: TGCGCCGCCCCGAACGAGCAGTACTTC
cdr3_aa: CAAPNEQYF

d_call: NA
v_call: TRBV24-1
j_call: TRBJ2-3
clone_size: few
cdr3_nt: TGTGCCACCAGGGACCTATCGACTAGCACAGATACGCAGTATTTT
cdr3_aa: CATRDLSTSTDTQYF

d_call: TRBD1
v_call: TRBV7-9
j_call: TRBJ2-1
clone_size: NA
cdr3_nt: TGTGCCAGCAGCTTTACACCGGGACAGCCCTACAATGAGCAGTTCTTC
cdr3_aa: CASSFTPGQPYNEQFF

d_call: TRBD2
v_call: TRBV20-1
j_call: TRBJ2-4
clone_size: NA
cdr3_nt: TGCAGTGCTTGGGGGGGCAAAAACATTCAGTACTTC
cdr3_aa: CSAWGGKNIQYF

d_call: TRBD2
v_call: TRBV4-2
j_call: TRBJ2-1
clone_size: NA
cdr3_nt: TGTGCCAGCAGCCAGCGGGGGGATATTTACAATGAGCAGTTCTTC
cdr3_aa: CASSQRGDIYNEQFF

d_call: NA
v_call: TRBV9
j_call: TRBJ1-1
clone_size: NA
cdr3_nt: TGTGCCAGCAGCGCCCGCCAAAACACTGAAGCTTTCTTT
cdr3_aa: CASSARQNTEAFF

d_call: NA
v_call: TRBV12-3/TRBV12-4
j_call: TRBJ2-2
clone_size: few
cdr3_nt: TGTGCCAGCAGGCCGACGGTCACCGGGGAGCTGTTTTTT
cdr3_aa: CASRPTVTGELFF

d_call: TRBD1
v_call: TRBV5-1
j_call: TRBJ1-2
clone_size: few
cdr3_nt: TGCGCCAGCAGCACCGGGACAGGCTCCTATGGCTACACCTTC
cdr3_aa: CASSTGTGSYGYTF

d_call: TRBD2
v_call: TRBV7-6
j_call: TRBJ2-1
clone_size: NA
cdr3_nt: TGTGCCAGCAGCCCCTGGACTAGCGGTTCCTACAATGAGCAGTTCTTC
cdr3_aa: CASSPWTSGSYNEQFF

d_call: NA
v_call: TRBV5-1
j_call: TRBJ2-1
clone_size: many
cdr3_nt: TGCGCCAGCAGCTCCGAGGGTTACAATGAGCAGTTCTTC
cdr3_aa: CASSSEGYNEQFF

d_call: TRBD2
v_call: TRBV2
j_call: TRBJ2-1
clone_size: many
cdr3_nt: TGTGCCAGCAGTCCGGAACTAGCGGCCAATGAGCAGTTCTTC
cdr3_aa: CASSPELAANEQFF

d_call: NA
v_call: TRBV12-3/TRBV12-4
j_call: TRBJ2-1
clone_size: NA
cdr3_nt: TGTGCCAGCAGCTTCCTACTCGGGTGCGGGAATGAGCAGTTCTTC
cdr3_aa: CASSFLLGCGNEQFF

d_call: NA
v_call: TRBV20-1
j_call: TRBJ2-1
clone_size: NA
cdr3_nt: TGCAGTGCTCCCCGAAGCGGATGGAATGAGCAGTTCTTC
cdr3_aa: CSAPRSGWNEQFF

d_call: NA
v_call: TRBV25-1
j_call: TRBJ1-1
clone_size: many
cdr3_nt: TGTGCCAGCAGGGCCCCTTGGGCAAGCACTGAAGCTTTCTTT
cdr3_aa: CASRAPWASTEAFF

d_call: TRBD1
v_call: TRBV5-5
j_call: TRBJ1-4
clone_size: NA
cdr3_nt: TGTGCCAGCAGCTTCTGGGACAGCCCAACTAATGAAAAACTGTTTTTT
cdr3_aa: CASSFWDSPTNEKLFF

d_call: NA
v_call: TRBV12-3/TRBV12-4
j_call: TRBJ2-2
clone_size: NA
cdr3_nt: TGTGCCAGCAGTCTCACTAGTTTCCGTCTCCCCGGGGAGCTGTTTTTT
cdr3_aa: CASSLTSFRLPGELFF

d_call: TRBD1
v_call: TRBV4-1
j_call: TRBJ2-6
clone_size: many
cdr3_nt: TGCGCCAGCAGCCAAGATTACTCCGGACAGGGGTTTTCTGGGGCCAACGTCCTGACTTTC
cdr3_aa: CASSQDYSGQGFSGANVLTF

d_call: NA
v_call: TRBV19
j_call: TRBJ1-4
clone_size: many
cdr3_nt: TGTGCCAGTAGTGCCAGACCGGGCGAAAAACTGTTTTTT
cdr3_aa: CASSARPGEKLFF

d_call: NA
v_call: TRBV5-1
j_call: TRBJ1-1
clone_size: few
cdr3_nt: TGCGCCAGCAGCCCGCTACCGGGACAATTAACAACTGAAGCTTTCTTT
cdr3_aa: CASSPLPGQLTTEAFF

d_call: TRBD1
v_call: TRBV10-3
j_call: TRBJ2-2
clone_size: many
cdr3_nt: TGTGCCATCAGAGGGACAGGGTCCGGGGAGCTGTTTTTT
cdr3_aa: CAIRGTGSGELFF

d_call: NA
v_call: TRBV27
j_call: TRBJ2-4
clone_size: NA
cdr3_nt: TGTGCCAGCGGCTCCGCGGGGAGAGCCAAAAACATTCAGTACTTC
cdr3_aa: CASGSAGRAKNIQYF

d_call: NA
v_call: TRBV2
j_call: TRBJ2-2
clone_size: NA
cdr3_nt: TGTGCCACAGGGAGGACGAACACCGGGGAGCTGTTTTTT
cdr3_aa: CATGRTNTGELFF

d_call: TRBD1
v_call: TRBV11-2
j_call: TRBJ1-5
clone_size: few
cdr3_nt: TGTGCCAGCAGCTTAGGGCCAGGGGGGCAGCCCCAGCATTTT
cdr3_aa: CASSLGPGGQPQHF

d_call: TRBD2
v_call: TRBV18
j_call: TRBJ2-3
clone_size: few
cdr3_nt: TGTGCCAGCTCACCAGTACTAGCGAGCACAGATACGCAGTATTTT
cdr3_aa: CASSPVLASTDTQYF

d_call: NA
v_call: TRBV20-1
j_call: TRBJ2-7
clone_size: few
cdr3_nt: TGCAGTGCTAGAGCGGGGCCCCCCTACGAGCAGTACTTC
cdr3_aa: CSARAGPPYEQYF

d_call: TRBD1
v_call: TRBV20-1
j_call: TRBJ2-7
clone_size: many
cdr3_nt: TGCAGTGCTAGCGGGACAGGGAGCTCCTACGAGCAGTACTTC
cdr3_aa: CSASGTGSSYEQYF

d_call: NA
v_call: TRBV12-3/TRBV12-4
j_call: TRBJ2-7
clone_size: NA
cdr3_nt: TGTGCCAGCAGCAGGGACGGACCCTACGAGCAGTACTTC
cdr3_aa: CASSRDGPYEQYF

d_call: NA
v_call: TRBV20-1
j_call: TRBJ2-5
clone_size: NA
cdr3_nt: TGCAGTGCTAGTTCTGGGGCGGGGCAAGAGACCCAGTACTTC
cdr3_aa: CSASSGAGQETQYF

d_call: TRBD1
v_call: TRBV7-9
j_call: TRBJ2-7
clone_size: few
cdr3_nt: TGTGCCAGCAGCTTACCGCTTAGGACAGGGGGCACCTACGAGCAGTACTTC
cdr3_aa: CASSLPLRTGGTYEQYF

d_call: NA
v_call: TRBV2
j_call: TRBJ1-1
clone_size: few
cdr3_nt: TGTGCCAGCAGTGACAAAGTGTGGCAGGTTGAAGCTTTCTTT
cdr3_aa: CASSDKVWQVEAFF

d_call: TRBD1
v_call: TRBV29-1
j_call: TRBJ2-5
clone_size: few
cdr3_nt: TGCAGCGTTGACCTACAGGGGGCACAAGAGACCCAGTACTTC
cdr3_aa: CSVDLQGAQETQYF

d_call: NA
v_call: TRBV27
j_call: TRBJ1-3
clone_size: NA
cdr3_nt: TGTGCCAGCAGTACCGTGACAGCCTCTGGAAACACCATATATTTT
cdr3_aa: CASSTVTASGNTIYF

d_call: NA
v_call: TRBV20-1
j_call: TRBJ2-2
clone_size: many
cdr3_nt: TGCAGTGCTAGAGATCCCCAAAACACCGGGGAGCTGTTTTTT
cdr3_aa: CSARDPQNTGELFF

d_call: TRBD1
v_call: TRBV20-1
j_call: TRBJ2-7
clone_size: many
cdr3_nt: TGCAGTGCTAGAATAAGACAGGGCTACGAGCAGTACTTC
cdr3_aa: CSARIRQGYEQYF

d_call: NA
v_call: TRBV11-3
j_call: TRBJ2-1
clone_size: NA
cdr3_nt: TGTGCCAGCAGCCAGGCTAGCCTGGTTGGTGAGCAGTTCTTC
cdr3_aa: CASSQASLVGEQFF

d_call: NA
v_call: TRBV4-1
j_call: TRBJ1-5
clone_size: NA
cdr3_nt: TGCGCCAGCAGCCAAGAGAGACAGTTCAATCAGCCCCAGCATTTT
cdr3_aa: CASSQERQFNQPQHF

d_call: NA
v_call: TRBV4-3
j_call: TRBJ2-4
clone_size: NA
cdr3_nt: TGCGCCAGCAGCCAAGACTTCATAGCCAAAAACATTCAGTACTTC
cdr3_aa: CASSQDFIAKNIQYF